Shown below are 10 T cell receptor beta chains from a single sample sequenced in a study of T cell responses to AZD1222 COVID-19 vaccine (dated by TCRdb to 2020 to 2022). The sample's time point label is to be understood as: about 28 days (+/-7) after the second vaccine dose. The library was prepared using the immunoSEQ multiplex PCR assay. TCRdb provides this immuneACCESS table in a form limited to in-frame rearrangements. Some clones are lacking; in checked studies, under half of them reflect an unresolved V gene, and why the rest are absent is not known. Across this sample there are about 82,000 clones, with 80% to 90% seen only once. The top ten clones comprise around an eighth of the sample. Material: peripheral blood, obtained 28 days after the second AZD1222 dose. The origin of the receptors is an adult who received the AZD1222 COVID-19 vaccine.

The rearrangement links TRBV7-6 to TRBJ1-3; 8 bases agree with TRBD1. Germline trimming cut 5 bases from V and 1 base from J; bases unmatched to any gene: 4. Looked up from germline, CDR1 is SGHVS and CDR2 is FNYEAQ. This CDR3 region has 15 residues. The CDR3 protein is CASSPQGGSGNTIYF. DNA for the CDR3: TGTGCCAGCAGCCCACAGGGGGGATCTGGAAACACCATATATTTT.

V and J are TRBV18 and TRBJ1-5, with 10 bases aligning to TRBD1. CDR1 KGHSH and CDR2 LQKENI come from the germline V gene. The J segment lost 5 bases and the V segment lost 4 bases, leaving 8 bases of the junction unmatched. This CDR3 is built from 16 residues. CDR3 coding DNA: TGTGCCAGCTCACTGAACGACAGGGGGCTTTATCAGCCCCAGCATTTT. Translating it yields CASSLNDRGLYQPQHF.

The genes are TRBV2 and TRBJ1-2; possibly TRBD1 for D (6 bases). The CDR3 is made up of 15 amino acids. The germline V and J ends were trimmed by 1 base and 4 bases, with 13 bases remaining between them. CDR1 and CDR2 from the germline V gene are SNHLY and FYNNEI. CDR3 DNA sequence: TGTGCCAGCAGTGAAGGCCGGACAGACAGCTATGGCTACACCTTC. The encoded protein is CASSEGRTDSYGYTF.

The chain uses TRBV24-1 and TRBJ1-5, with a weak D call TRBD1 (6 bases). V was shortened by 2 bases and J by 0 bases, with 16 bases between the two germline ends. Germline CDR1 reads KGHDR; CDR2 reads SFDVKD. The CDR3 totals 18 residues. For the CDR3, the DNA is TGTGCCACCAGTGATTCCTCTAAGGGGGGCTTTAGCAATCAGCCCCAGCATTTT. Residues: CATSDSSKGGFSNQPQHF.

The chain links TRBV19 to TRBJ1-3, with a weak D call TRBD1 (6 bases). The CDR3 contains 16 residues. Germline V CDR1 and CDR2: LNHDA, SQIVND (reference sequence). Trimming stripped 9 bases from V and 1 base from J, with 19 bases between. CDR3 DNA sequence: TGTGCCAGCACTAAAACCGGGACATATTCTGGAAACACCATATATTTT. Translation: CASTKTGTYSGNTIYF.

The genes are TRBV27 and TRBJ2-3; 9 bases match TRBD1. Germline V gene data show CDR1 as MNHEY and CDR2 as SMNVEV (reference sequence). After removal of 6 bases from V and 6 bases from J, the junction contained 7 bases not matched to a gene. This CDR3 is built from 14 residues. The CDR3: CASSWDRVKDTQYF. Here the CDR3 DNA reads TGTGCCAGCAGCTGGGACAGGGTAAAGGATACGCAGTATTTT.

This chain connects TRBV6-5 to TRBJ1-3; tentatively, D is TRBD1 (6 bases). CDR3 length: 14 residues. Germline V gene sequence: CDR1 MNHEY, CDR2 SVGAGI. With 4 bases removed from V and 4 bases from J, the gap between germline ends came to 11 bases. The CDR3 sequence: CASSSSGGGNTIYF. The CDR3 DNA sequence: TGTGCCAGCAGTTCCAGTGGGGGCGGAAACACCATATATTTT.

J is TRBJ2-1 and V is TRBV7-3; TRBD2 aligns across 13 bases. The CDR3 runs to 21 residues. V gave up 3 bases and J gave up 2 bases; unmatched junction bases: 16. The V gene's germline CDR1 is SGHTA and CDR2 FQGTGA. The CDR3, as DNA: TGTGCCAGCAGCTTCCCCCCACCGGACAGGACTAGCGGGAGCCCCTACAATGAGCAGTTCTTC. It specifies CASSFPPPDRTSGSPYNEQFF.

The V gene is TRBV19, the J gene TRBJ1-5; a possible D gene is TRBD1 (6 bases). V was pared by 1 base and J by 6 bases, with 19 bases between. This CDR3 spans 17 amino acids. Germline V gives CDR1 LNHDA, CDR2 SQIVND (reference sequence). The CDR3 DNA is TGTGCCAGTAGTATAGGCTTTTGGGGGGCTAAGGGTCAGCCCCAGCATTTT. Its translation: CASSIGFWGAKGQPQHF.

The gene calls are TRBV6-5 and TRBJ2-6; no firm D call. Germline CDR1 and CDR2: MNHEY and SVGAGI. V dropped 7 bases and J dropped 2 bases, with 6 bases sitting between them. CDR3 size: 13 residues. CDR3 sequence (DNA): TGTGCCAGCAATAGGGCTGGGGCCAACGTCCTGACTTTC. This sequence encodes CASNRAGANVLTF.